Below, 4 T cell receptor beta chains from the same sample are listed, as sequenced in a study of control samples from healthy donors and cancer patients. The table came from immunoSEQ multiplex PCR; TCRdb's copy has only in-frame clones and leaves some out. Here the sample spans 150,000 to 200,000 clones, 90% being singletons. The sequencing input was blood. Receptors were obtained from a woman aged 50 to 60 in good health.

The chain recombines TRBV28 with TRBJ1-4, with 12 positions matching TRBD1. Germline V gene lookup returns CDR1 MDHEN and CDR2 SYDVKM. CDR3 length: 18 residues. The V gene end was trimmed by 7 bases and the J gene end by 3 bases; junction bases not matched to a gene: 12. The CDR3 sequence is CASIPVGTGGASNEKLFF. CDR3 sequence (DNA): TGTGCCAGCATCCCTGTCGGGACAGGGGGCGCTTCTAATGAAAAACTGTTTTTT.

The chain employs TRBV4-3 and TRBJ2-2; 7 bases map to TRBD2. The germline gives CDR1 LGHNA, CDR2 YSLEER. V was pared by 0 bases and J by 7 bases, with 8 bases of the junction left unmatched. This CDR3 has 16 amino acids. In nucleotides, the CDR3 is TGCGCCAGCAGCCAAGAGCCGACTAGCTATAGCGGGGAGCTGTTTTTT. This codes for CASSQEPTSYSGELFF.

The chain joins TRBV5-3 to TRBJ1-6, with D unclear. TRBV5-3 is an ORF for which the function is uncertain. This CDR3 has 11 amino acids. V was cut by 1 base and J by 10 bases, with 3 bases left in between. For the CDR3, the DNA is TGTGCCAGAAGCTTGTACTCACCCCTCCACTTT. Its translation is CARSLYSPLHF.

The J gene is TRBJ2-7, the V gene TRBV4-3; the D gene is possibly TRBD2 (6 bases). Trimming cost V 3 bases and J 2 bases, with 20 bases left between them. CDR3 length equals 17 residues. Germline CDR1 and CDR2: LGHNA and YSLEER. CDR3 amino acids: CASSQSHGLASTYEQYF. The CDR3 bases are TGCGCCAGCAGCCAGTCCCATGGGCTAGCGAGTACCTACGAGCAGTACTTC.